Following are 2 T cell receptor beta chains from one sample sequenced in a study of cytomegalovirus exposure and HLA in healthy donors (TCRdb year 2017). Library creation used the immunoSEQ multiplex PCR assay. For the multiplex PCR, a mixture combining 60 forward primers for TCR Vbeta segments and 13 reverse primers for TCR Jbeta segments was used. TCRdb retrieved this table from immuneACCESS and kept in-frame rearrangements only. Not all clones are present; in checked studies, unresolved V genes account for under half, and no reason is known for the remainder. The sample profile shows around 100,000 clones; around 77% of them were found once. The leading ten clones occupy 15% to 20% of the sample. The source material was PBMCs. Receptors originate from a woman aged 55-70 years in good health and CMV-seropositive.

The sample holds one count of this clone. J is TRBJ2-7 and V is TRBV6-1, with 7 bases that match TRBD2. Germline CDR1 and CDR2: MNHNS and SASEGT. The ends lost 10 bases at V and 7 bases at J; junction bases unmatched: 19. The CDR3 has 15 residues. The DNA of the CDR3 is TGTGCCACCCTCCTGCTAGGGAGGGGACCCGGGGAGCAGTACTTC. It specifies CATLLLGRGPGEQYF.

The chain's CDR3 is CASKDRGVDNEQFF. DNA of the CDR3: TGTGCCAGCAAAGACAGGGGGGTAGACAATGAGCAGTTCTTC. The chain couples TRBV2 to TRBJ2-1; TRBD1 matches at 9 bases. CDR3 length: 14 amino acids. Germline trimming cut 7 bases from V and 5 bases from J; bases unmatched to any gene: 6. Germline lookup yields CDR1 SNHLY and CDR2 FYNNEI.